Sequencing of this TCR beta chain was carried out in a study of cytomegalovirus exposure and HLA in healthy donors. Whole-study findings and limits: Most TCR sequences were rare, but some public TCRs occurred in many donors.

The PCR made use of 60 Vbeta and 13 Jbeta primers. Data came from immunoSEQ multiplex PCR; TCRdb stores just in-frame clones and leaves some out. The profile shows around 120,000 clones, roughly 80% of them singletons. Per the germline V gene, CDR1 is LGHNA and CDR2 is YNFKEQ. The length of the CDR3 is 17 residues. With 1 base removed from V and 5 bases from J, the gap between germline ends came to 18 bases. With respect to this clone: Its antigen is unidentified.

Sequences were obtained from PBMCs. The chain recombines TRBV4-2 with TRBJ1-5; maybe TRBD1 (5 bases). The sequence came from a female donor in good health and CMV-seropositive. The CDR3 sequence: CASSQGSQGYVHQPQHF. In DNA form, the CDR3 reads TGTGCCAGCAGCCAAGGATCGCAGGGTTACGTCCATCAGCCCCAGCATTTT.